The clone carrying this T cell receptor (beta chain) was picked up a small number of times. Its cognate antigen is unknown. In TCRdb, the 5' RACE reads were re-called with MiXCR into one record per CDR3 protein. The sample comprises around 530,000 distinct CDR3 sequences, about 15% of which are singletons, and roughly 0.43% rests with the top ten. This sample was taken from a study of identical twins. Trimming cost V 4 bases and J 8 bases, with 14 bases left between them. This CDR3 has 14 residues. CDR1 and CDR2 from the germline V gene are MNHEY and SVGEGT. Study-level points and caveats: Carriage of fewer insertions was seen in abundant cord blood beta clonotypes, whereas memory repertoires showed none. Beta out-of-frame sequences displayed a weaker excess of sharing between twins.

This sample also belongs to another study, concerning yellow fever vaccine responses in identical twins.

This sequence originates from a woman between 18 and 29 years old in good health. The chain carries TRBV6-2 or TRBV6-3 and TRBJ2-2; no definite D call. The sequenced material came from CD4+ T cells sorted from blood. CDR3 region: CASSFLKQTGELFF. CDR3 in DNA: TGTGCCAGCAGTTTTCTTAAACAGACAGGGGAGCTGTTTTTT.